This T cell receptor (beta chain) was sequenced during a study of blood T cell repertoires in COVID-19. Using immunoSEQ multiplex PCR, the repertoire was profiled, and TCRdb retains in-frame clones only, with some absent. The sample yields some 200,000 clones, roughly 80% seen once. Sequencing was done on a sample of PBMCs or T cells enriched from blood (not recorded which). The receptor's source is a man between 40 and 49 years old who had recovered from COVID-19.

The CDR3 region is CASAGTKETQYF. In nucleotides, the CDR3 is TGTGCCAGCGCAGGGACAAAAGAGACCCAGTACTTC. V and J are TRBV9 and TRBJ2-5, with a tentative D call TRBD1 (6 bases). Looked up from germline, CDR1 is SGDLS and CDR2 is YYNGEE. Trimming stripped 7 bases from V and 3 bases from J, with 10 bases between. This CDR3 is built from 12 residues.